These T cell receptor beta chains were read from a single sample in a study of cytomegalovirus exposure and HLA in healthy donors. The table came from immunoSEQ multiplex PCR; TCRdb's copy has only in-frame clones and leaves some out. The repertoire has roughly 120,000 clones, roughly 63% of them found once; the top ten carry approximately 5.4%. The material sequenced was PBMCs. These receptors originate from a woman aged 70-85 years in good health and CMV-seropositive. Each CDR3 is given with its conserved first and last residue. D genes are given only for firm matches. Clone size, where shown, is once, few, many, or a class for clones that have expanded.

CDR3: CASSQVTSGGNNEQFF
DNA: TGCGCCAGCAGCCAAGTCACTAGCGGGGGCAACAATGAGCAGTTCTTC
size: -
D: TRBD2
J: TRBJ2-1
V: TRBV4-1

CDR3: CASSHVPSGDRGNYGYTF
DNA: TGCGCCAGCAGCCATGTCCCTTCTGGGGACAGGGGTAACTATGGCTACACCTTC
size: -
D: TRBD1
J: TRBJ1-2
V: TRBV4-1

CDR3: CASSKGDSYGYTF
DNA: TGTGCCAGTAGTAAGGGAGACTCTTATGGCTACACCTTC
size: few
D: -
J: TRBJ1-2
V: TRBV19

CDR3: CASSPGTGGEKLFF
DNA: TGTGCCAGTAGTCCAGGGACAGGGGGTGAAAAACTGTTTTTT
size: -
D: TRBD1
J: TRBJ1-4
V: TRBV19

CDR3: CASSSSLAGLYEQYF
DNA: TGTGCCAGCAGCTCATCCCTAGCGGGGTTATACGAGCAGTACTTC
size: -
D: TRBD2
J: TRBJ2-7
V: TRBV5-6

CDR3: CAWSPGGYEQYF
DNA: TGTGCCTGGAGTCCAGGGGGCTACGAGCAGTACTTC
size: -
D: TRBD1
J: TRBJ2-7
V: TRBV30

CDR3: CASSRDSSSYEQYF
DNA: TGTGCCAGCAGTCGGGACAGCTCTTCCTACGAGCAGTACTTC
size: few
D: TRBD1
J: TRBJ2-7
V: TRBV5-8

CDR3: CASSIPSSGGNTGELFF
DNA: TGTGCCAGCAGCATACCTTCTAGCGGGGGAAACACCGGGGAGCTGTTTTTT
size: -
D: TRBD2
J: TRBJ2-2
V: TRBV7-3

CDR3: CASSPLGTSGGAGEQFF
DNA: TGCGCCAGCAGCCCTCTTGGTACTAGCGGGGGGGCTGGTGAGCAGTTCTTC
size: few
D: TRBD2
J: TRBJ2-1
V: TRBV4-1

CDR3: CSLRASADTQYF
DNA: TGCAGCCTCCGTGCCTCTGCGGATACGCAGTATTTT
size: once
D: -
J: TRBJ2-3
V: TRBV29-1

CDR3: CASSSAGTGSNEAFF
DNA: TGCGCCAGCAGCTCGGCCGGGACAGGGTCTAATGAAGCTTTCTTT
size: -
D: TRBD1
J: TRBJ1-1
V: TRBV5-1

CDR3: CASSQDGTGGSTDTQYF
DNA: TGCGCCAGCAGCCAAGATGGGACAGGGGGCAGCACAGATACGCAGTATTTT
size: -
D: TRBD1
J: TRBJ2-3
V: TRBV4-1

CDR3: CASSLLGPSAGYTF
DNA: TGTGCCAGCAGCTTGTTGGGCCCTTCGGCGGGCTACACCTTC
size: -
D: -
J: TRBJ1-2
V: TRBV5-4

CDR3: CASIQDTYNEQFF
DNA: TGTGCCAGCATACAGGATACCTACAATGAGCAGTTCTTC
size: -
D: -
J: TRBJ2-1
V: TRBV6-6

CDR3: CASSADLGNEQFF
DNA: TGTGCCAGCAGCGCCGACCTGGGCAACGAGCAGTTCTTC
size: few
D: -
J: TRBJ2-1
V: TRBV7-9

CDR3: CASSQDLAGAYNEQFF
DNA: TGCGCCAGCAGCCAAGATTTAGCGGGGGCCTACAATGAGCAGTTCTTC
size: -
D: TRBD2
J: TRBJ2-1
V: TRBV4-1

CDR3: CASKRVGTEAFF
DNA: TGTGCCAGCAAGAGGGTGGGCACTGAAGCTTTCTTT
size: -
D: -
J: TRBJ1-1
V: TRBV28

CDR3: CTSSLAPVPLGQTPSTDTQYF
DNA: TGCACCAGCAGCCTGGCTCCCGTTCCTCTGGGACAGACACCTAGCACAGATACGCAGTATTTT
size: once
D: -
J: TRBJ2-3
V: TRBV1